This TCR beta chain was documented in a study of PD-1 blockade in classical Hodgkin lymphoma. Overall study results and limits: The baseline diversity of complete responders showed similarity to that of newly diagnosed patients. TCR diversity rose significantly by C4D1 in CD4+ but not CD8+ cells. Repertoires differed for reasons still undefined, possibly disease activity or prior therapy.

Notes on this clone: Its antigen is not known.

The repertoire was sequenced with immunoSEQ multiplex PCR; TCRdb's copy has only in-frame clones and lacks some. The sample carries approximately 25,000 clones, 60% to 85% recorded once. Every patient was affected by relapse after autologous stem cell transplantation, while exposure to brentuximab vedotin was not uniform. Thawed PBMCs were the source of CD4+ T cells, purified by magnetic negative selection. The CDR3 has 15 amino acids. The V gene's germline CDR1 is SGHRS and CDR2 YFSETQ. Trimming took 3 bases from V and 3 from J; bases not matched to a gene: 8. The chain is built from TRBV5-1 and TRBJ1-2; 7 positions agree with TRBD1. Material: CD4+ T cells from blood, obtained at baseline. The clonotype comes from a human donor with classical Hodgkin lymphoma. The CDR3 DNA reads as TGCGCCAGCAGCTACTCCCCAACAGGGGACTATGGCTACACCTTC. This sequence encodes CASSYSPTGDYGYTF.